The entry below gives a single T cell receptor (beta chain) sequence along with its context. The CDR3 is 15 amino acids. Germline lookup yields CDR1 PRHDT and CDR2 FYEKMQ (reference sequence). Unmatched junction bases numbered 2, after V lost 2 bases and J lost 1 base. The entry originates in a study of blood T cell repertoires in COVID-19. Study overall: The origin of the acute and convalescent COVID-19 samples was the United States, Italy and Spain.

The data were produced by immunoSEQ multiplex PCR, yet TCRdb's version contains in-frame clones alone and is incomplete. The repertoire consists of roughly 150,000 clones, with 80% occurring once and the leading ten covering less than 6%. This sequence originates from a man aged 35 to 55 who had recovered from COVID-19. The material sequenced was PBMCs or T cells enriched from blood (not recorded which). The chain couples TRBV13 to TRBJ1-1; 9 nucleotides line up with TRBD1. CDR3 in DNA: TGTGCCAGCAGCTTACCGGACAGGGGGAACACTGAAGCTTTCTTT. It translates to CASSLPDRGNTEAFF.